Shown below are 9 T cell receptor beta chains from a single sample sequenced in a study of cytomegalovirus exposure and HLA in healthy donors. Researchers ran the PCR with 60 Vbeta and 13 Jbeta primers. The protocol was immunoSEQ multiplex PCR, while the TCRdb copy is restricted to in-frame clones and leaves out a portion. Altogether around 100,000 clones are present, around 70% being singletons, with the ten largest covering roughly 4.2%. The sample taken for sequencing was PBMCs. The receptors originated from a woman aged 40 to 50 in good health and CMV-seropositive.

In this sample, this clone turned up once. This chain joins TRBV4-2 and TRBJ1-6; 9 bases are shared with TRBD1. The CDR3 runs to 16 residues. The germline V gene encodes CDR1 LGHNA and CDR2 YNFKEQ. V lost 2 bases and J lost 8; bases outside the gene matches: 7. CDR3 sequence (DNA): TGTGCCAGCAGCCAAAGGACAGGGGCAGTTGATTCACCCCTCCACTTT. Translated: CASSQRTGAVDSPLHF.

The J gene is TRBJ1-3, the V gene TRBV29-1; D possibly corresponds to TRBD1 (5 bases). The V end lost 5 bases, the J end lost 4 bases, and 18 bases lay between the germline ends. Germline-derived CDR1 and CDR2 are SQVTM and ANQGSEA. The CDR3 is 15 residues long. The CDR3 reads CSVSAVGGAGNTIYF. In DNA, the CDR3 is TGCAGCGTTTCCGCCGTGGGGGGAGCGGGAAACACCATATATTTT.

This clone was counted a few times. This rearrangement joins TRBV14 to TRBJ1-2, with 8 bases that match TRBD1. From germline, CDR1 is SGHDN and CDR2 FVKESK. V shed 4 bases, J shed 7 bases, and the junction held 14 bases outside the gene matches. This CDR3 is 16 amino acids long. CDR3 region: CASSRGGGTGSAGYTF. In DNA, the CDR3 is TGTGCCAGCAGCCGAGGAGGCGGGACAGGCTCCGCTGGCTACACCTTC.

The CDR3 region is CASSWTGVPGANVLTF. CDR3 DNA sequence: TGTGCCAGCAGCTGGACAGGGGTCCCTGGGGCCAACGTCCTGACTTTC. J is TRBJ2-6 and V is TRBV5-5; 9 bases map to TRBD1. J lost 2 bases, V lost 3 bases, and 3 bases had no gene match. This CDR3 comprises 16 residues. Germline V lookup: CDR1 SGHKS, CDR2 YYEKEE (reference sequence).

This clone is a singleton in its sample. Different DNA sequences within this sample yield the same CDR3. V and J are TRBV11-3 and TRBJ1-1; TRBD1 is a possible D gene (6 bases). V dropped 0 bases and J dropped 5 bases, with 7 bases sitting between them. Germline CDR1 SGHNT, CDR2 YENEEA. This CDR3 spans 13 amino acids. In DNA form, the CDR3 reads TGTGCCAGCAGCTTAGAAGGGGGAACTGAAGCTTTCTTT. As protein: CASSLEGGTEAFF.

This clone has a handful of counts. This sequence joins TRBV30 and TRBJ2-1; D is undetermined. Germline V gene lookup returns CDR1 GTSNPN and CDR2 SVGIG (reference sequence). The ends were cut back, 4 bases at V and 0 bases at J, with 10 bases in the middle. CDR3 length: 14 residues. DNA of the CDR3: TGTGCCTGGAAACAGTTCAGCTCCTACAATGAGCAGTTCTTC. As protein: CAWKQFSSYNEQFF.

The rearrangement links TRBV7-8 to TRBJ2-1; 9 bases line up with TRBD2. Looked up from germline, CDR1 is SGHVS and CDR2 is FQNEAQ. V gave up 2 bases and J gave up 6 bases; unmatched junction bases: 5. This CDR3 has 15 amino acids. The CDR3 nucleotides are TGTGCCAGCAGCTTACAGGGACTAGCCCTCAATGAGCAGTTCTTC. Translation: CASSLQGLALNEQFF. Full variable domain (outside the CDR3, taken from reference TRBV7-8 and TRBJ2-1): GAGVSQSPRYKVAKRGQDVALRCDPISGHVSLFWYQQALGQGPEFLTYFQNEAQLDKSGLPSDRFFAERPEGSVSTLKIQRTQQEDSAVYLCASSLQGLALNEQFFGPGTRLTVL.

The chain joins TRBV27 to TRBJ1-6; 11 bases are shared with TRBD1. The CDR3 consists of 15 residues. Unmatched junction bases numbered 1, after V lost 3 bases and J lost 6 bases. Germline assignment: CDR1 MNHEY and CDR2 SMNVEV (reference sequence). The CDR3: CASSFGTGGNSPLHF. The CDR3 DNA follows: TGTGCCAGCAGTTTCGGGACAGGGGGTAATTCACCCCTCCACTTT.

The CDR3, as DNA: TGTGCCAGCAGTTCCCAGGACAGTATAGCCAAAAACATTCAGTACTTC. Translating gives CASSSQDSIAKNIQYF. This chain connects TRBV28 to TRBJ2-4; TRBD1 might be the D (6 bases). The V gene lost 4 bases and the J gene lost 0 bases, with 13 bases spanning the gap. Germline values: CDR1 MDHEN, CDR2 SYDVKM. The CDR3 has 16 residues.